The 32 T cell receptor beta chains given below trace back to one sample, sequenced in a study of shared clonotypes between healthy human individuals. Naive CD8 cells lacked CD45RO and underwent positive selection for CCR7, leaving out terminally differentiated effector memory CD45RA+ cells. Produced via immunoSEQ multiplex PCR; TCRdb's table is partial and in-frame only. The table has hundreds of thousands of clones, 85% to 95% seen once; the top ten hold approximately 0.11%. The specimen was naive CD8+ T cells sorted from blood. The receptors stem from a woman between 25 and 40 years old in good health.

The gene calls are TRBV15 and TRBJ2-2, with 11 positions matching TRBD2. The V segment lost 5 bases and the J segment 0 bases; nucleotides outside the gene matches: 5. CDR1 is LNHNV and CDR2 is YYDKDF in the germline V gene (reference sequence). The CDR3 is 17 residues long. DNA of the CDR3: TGTGCCACCAGCGGGGCGGGACTAGCGGCGAACACCGGGGAGCTGTTTTTT. As protein: CATSGAGLAANTGELFF. Complete variable domain (other parts from reference TRBV15 and TRBJ2-2): DAMVIQNPRYQVTQFGKPVTLSCSQTLNHNVMYWYQQKSSQAPKLLFHYYDKDFNNEADTPDNFQSRRPNTSFCFLDIRSPGLGDTAMYLCATSGAGLAANTGELFFGEGSRLTVL.

The V call is TRBV7-9, the J call TRBJ2-5; 8 positions match TRBD1. The CDR3 loop spans 12 amino acids. Losses at the gene ends were 7 bases for V and 11 bases for J; bases not matched to a gene: 9. The V gene's germline CDR1 is SEHNR and CDR2 FQNEAQ (reference sequence). The CDR3 is CASTDRVEEQYF. CDR3 sequence (DNA): TGTGCCAGCACGGACAGGGTAGAAGAGCAGTACTTC.

V usage is TRBV13 and J usage is TRBJ2-1, with 9 bases that match TRBD2. Germline V gene data show CDR1 as PRHDT and CDR2 as FYEKMQ (reference sequence). J lost 4 bases, V lost 5 bases, and 12 bases had no gene match. The CDR3 sequence is 17 residues long. In DNA, the CDR3 is TGTGCCAGCAGCCCGGACGGGGCGGGAGGGCCATACAATGAGCAGTTCTTC. This encodes CASSPDGAGGPYNEQFF.

This chain uses TRBV25-1 with TRBJ1-5, with D possibly TRBD1 on 5 matching bases. The CDR3 length is 17 residues. Between the trimmed V and J ends, which lost 6 bases and 0 bases, there was a span of 18 bases. Germline CDR1 is MGHDK and CDR2 is SYGVNS. The CDR3 loop reads CASREGRLDYSNQPQHF. CDR3 coding DNA: TGTGCCAGCAGGGAGGGGAGGTTAGACTATAGCAATCAGCCCCAGCATTTT.

This rearrangement joins TRBV19 to TRBJ2-4; D is unresolved. Looked up from germline, CDR1 is LNHDA and CDR2 is SQIVND (reference sequence). The CDR3 has 19 residues. Trimming stripped 7 bases from V and 0 bases from J, with 25 bases between. The CDR3 coding sequence is TGTGCCAGTACCATCGAGGTCTATTCCCCCCCTGAAGCCAAAAACATTCAGTACTTC. Translation: CASTIEVYSPPEAKNIQYF.

This clone occurred a few times. The chain links TRBV19 to TRBJ2-7; D is possibly TRBD1 or TRBD2 (5 bases each). The CDR3 loop spans 14 amino acids. V lost 3 bases to trimming and J lost 2 bases, with 11 bases between them. Per germline, CDR1 LNHDA and CDR2 SQIVND (reference sequence). Written as DNA, the CDR3 is TGTGCCAGTAGTATGAGGGACGGACCCTACGAGCAGTACTTC. This translates into CASSMRDGPYEQYF. The full variable domain, its missing parts supplied by reference TRBV19 and TRBJ2-7, is DGGITQSPKYLFRKEGQNVTLSCEQNLNHDAMYWYRQDPGQGLRLIYYSQIVNDFQKGDIAEGYSVSREKKESFPLTVTSAQKNPTAFYLCASSMRDGPYEQYFGPGTRLTVT.

The chain uses TRBV5-4 and TRBJ1-2, with D unclear. With 0 bases removed from V and 2 bases from J, the gap between germline ends came to 8 bases. Germline V gene data show CDR1 as SGHNT and CDR2 as YYREEE (reference sequence). The CDR3 contains 14 residues. The CDR3 DNA is TGTGCCAGCAGCTTGGAGCCTAAAAACTATGGCTACACCTTC. It yields the protein CASSLEPKNYGYTF.

V gene TRBV27 combines with J gene TRBJ2-1; the match to TRBD2 covers 15 bases. The V segment lost 6 bases and the J segment 5 bases; nucleotides outside the gene matches: 11. Germline V lookup: CDR1 MNHEY, CDR2 SMNVEV (reference sequence). This CDR3 contains 18 residues. Here the CDR3 reads CASRGLAGGRDFNNEQFF. The CDR3 bases are TGTGCCAGCAGAGGACTAGCGGGAGGGAGGGACTTCAACAATGAGCAGTTCTTC.

The CDR3 spells CASSPPGTTQETQYF. For the CDR3, the DNA is TGTGCCAGCAGTCCCCCCGGAACTACCCAAGAGACCCAGTACTTC. The V gene is TRBV28, the J gene TRBJ2-5; D remains ambiguous. Trimming took off 5 bases at V and 1 base at J, with 14 bases between the two ends. The CDR3 is 15 residues long. CDR1 MDHEN and CDR2 SYDVKM come from the germline V gene.

V and J are TRBV27 and TRBJ1-1; D call uncertain. The V and J ends lost 3 bases and 3 bases respectively, with 11 bases between them. The germline gives CDR1 MNHEY, CDR2 SMNVEV (reference sequence). The CDR3 totals 14 residues. Written as DNA, the CDR3 is TGTGCCAGCAGTTTTCGGCGTGCGGACACTGAAGCTTTCTTT. It codes for CASSFRRADTEAFF.

The chain recombines TRBV9 with TRBJ2-1; TRBD2 matches 7 bases. This CDR3 is 16 amino acids long. The germline V gene has CDR1 SGDLS and CDR2 YYNGEE. The V gene end was trimmed by 0 bases and the J gene end by 6 bases; junction bases not matched to a gene: 9. CDR3 loop: CASSVAGRVMANEQFF. The CDR3 nucleotides are TGTGCCAGCAGCGTAGCTGGGAGGGTTATGGCCAATGAGCAGTTCTTC.

Note on this clone: Different DNA sequences within this sample yield the same CDR3. The chain links TRBV27 to TRBJ2-7, with 12 positions matching TRBD2. With 5 bases clipped from V and 5 bases from J, the junction kept 4 bases outside the gene matches. CDR3 length: 14 residues. Germline CDR1 is MNHEY and CDR2 is SMNVEV (reference sequence). DNA for the CDR3: TGTGCCAGCAGTCCCCGACTAGCGGGAGACGAGCAGTACTTC. This encodes CASSPRLAGDEQYF.

This clone was counted a single time. J is TRBJ2-2 and V is TRBV11-3; 8 bases agree with TRBD2. V trimming: 11 bases; J trimming: 5 bases; junction bases outside the gene matches: 4. CDR1 and CDR2 from the germline V gene are SGHNT and YENEEA. The CDR3 sequence is 12 residues long. The CDR3 nucleotides read TGTGCCTCCAGCGGGAGAACCGGGGAGCTGTTTTTT. Translating it yields CASSGRTGELFF.

V is TRBV19 and J is TRBJ2-2, with 9 bases matching TRBD2. This CDR3 has 15 amino acids. Per germline, CDR1 LNHDA and CDR2 SQIVND (reference sequence). J gave up 8 bases and V 8 bases, and 12 bases lay outside the gene matches. CDR3 protein: CASALIAGELGELFF. CDR3 nucleotide sequence: TGTGCCAGTGCCCTAATAGCGGGAGAATTGGGGGAGCTGTTTTTT.

The chain has TRBV10-1 and TRBJ2-7; 10 bases are shared with TRBD1. Per the germline V gene, CDR1 is WNHNN and CDR2 is SYGVQD (reference sequence). CDR3 length: 15 residues. J gave up 4 bases and V 3 bases, and 6 bases lay outside the gene matches. The CDR3 DNA reads TGCGCCAGCAGTGACGGAGGACAGGGGGTTTACGAGCAGTACTTC. Its protein is CASSDGGQGVYEQYF.

The chain is built from TRBV2 and TRBJ2-7; D could derive from TRBD1 or TRBD2 (6 bases each). Trimming removed 7 bases from V and 3 bases from J, with 25 bases in between. This CDR3 is built from 17 residues. Germline V lookup: CDR1 SNHLY, CDR2 FYNNEI. The CDR3 sequence is CASKIGRGRDTYYEQYF. CDR3 DNA: TGTGCCAGCAAAATCGGGCGGGGACGGGACACTTACTACGAGCAGTACTTC.

The V call is TRBV7-2, the J call TRBJ1-1, with 8 bases fitting TRBD1. CDR1 is SGHTA, CDR2 FQGNSA, per germline. Trimming at V came to 5 bases and at J to 7 bases, leaving 18 bases not matched to a gene. CDR3 length: 17 residues. CDR3 amino acids: CASSPRRGTGLEVEAFF. The CDR3 region has the DNA TGTGCCAGCAGCCCCCGCCGAGGGACAGGTCTGGAGGTTGAAGCTTTCTTT. Drawing the rest from reference TRBV7-2 and TRBJ1-1, the complete variable domain is GAGVSQSPSNKVTEKGKDVELRCDPISGHTALYWYRQSLGQGLEFLIYFQGNSAPDKSGLPSDRFSAERTGGSVSTLTIQRTQQEDSAVYLCASSPRRGTGLEVEAFFGQGTRLTVV.

This chain uses TRBV5-1 with TRBJ2-1; D is unresolved. Germline V gives CDR1 SGHRS, CDR2 YFSETQ. The CDR3 runs 13 residues. V was pared by 0 bases and J by 8 bases, with 9 bases between. The CDR3: CASSLDSRYEQFF. The CDR3 DNA reads TGCGCCAGCAGCTTGGATTCTAGATATGAGCAGTTCTTC.

The chain uses TRBV2 and TRBJ1-3; 8 positions match TRBD1. V trimming: 4 bases; J trimming: 5 bases; junction bases outside the gene matches: 4. This CDR3 contains 14 residues. In germline, CDR1 is SNHLY, CDR2 FYNNEI. The CDR3 DNA is TGTGCCAGCAGTGGGACAGGGTATAGAAACACCATATATTTT. As protein: CASSGTGYRNTIYF.

The rearrangement links TRBV28 to TRBJ2-5; D remains unclear. The DNA end is more similar to TRBJ2-7, so the J call may be wrong. Germline values: CDR1 MDHEN, CDR2 SYDVKM. The CDR3 extends over 11 amino acids. The CDR3 DNA sequence: TGTGCCACCGAGAAGTCCTACGAGCAGTACTTC. Protein product: CATEKSYEQYF.

Details on this clone: The junction does not match germline at one end; this may be a read error. V and J are TRBV18 and TRBJ1-5; no clear D gene. CDR1 and CDR2 (germline): KGHSH, LQKENI. This CDR3 comprises 16 residues. CDR3 protein: CASSPDHRNSNRPQHF. The CDR3 DNA sequence: TGTGCCAGCTCACCAGATCACCGAAATAGCAATCGGCCCCAGCATTTT.

The rearrangement links TRBV5-6 to TRBJ2-7; 7 bases align to TRBD1. The ends lost 3 bases at V and 11 bases at J; junction bases unmatched: 11. The CDR3 length is 13 residues. CDR1 is SGHDT and CDR2 is YYEEEE in the germline V gene. The CDR3 here is CASSYGTVKREYF. In nucleotides, the CDR3 is TGTGCCAGCAGCTACGGGACAGTGAAGAGGGAGTACTTC.

This chain joins TRBV27 and TRBJ1-1; D possibly corresponds to TRBD1 (6 bases). The CDR3 runs 15 residues. CDR1 and CDR2 (germline): MNHEY, SMNVEV (reference sequence). V was shortened by 4 bases and J by 4 bases, with 16 bases between the two germline ends. CDR3 region: CASSSFPGVGTEAFF. For the CDR3, the DNA is TGTGCCAGCAGTTCCTTCCCAGGGGTTGGCACTGAAGCTTTCTTT.

Note on this clone: In the same sample, other DNA sequences code for this CDR3. The chain carries TRBV5-1 and TRBJ2-7; D not certain. The germline V gene encodes CDR1 SGHRS and CDR2 YFSETQ. The CDR3 consists of 13 residues. V was cut by 2 bases and J by 1 base, with 7 bases left in between. The CDR3 protein is CASSFGGSYEQYF. The CDR3 coding sequence is TGCGCCAGCAGCTTTGGCGGATCCTACGAGCAGTACTTC.

This clone was counted between two and nine times. The CDR3 DNA follows: TGCGCCAGCAGCCTCGGGACAGGGAGAAACACCATATATTTT. It yields the protein CASSLGTGRNTIYF. The chain recombines TRBV4-1 with TRBJ1-3; 9 positions agree with TRBD1. From germline, CDR1 is MGHRA and CDR2 YSYEKL. J gave up 5 bases and V 4 bases, and 3 bases lay outside the gene matches. The CDR3 sequence is 14 residues long.

V gene TRBV28 combines with J gene TRBJ2-7; D might be TRBD1 or TRBD2, each matching 6 bases. The V gene lost 2 bases and the J gene lost 7 bases, with 15 bases spanning the gap. The length of the CDR3 is 14 residues. Germline V gene lookup returns CDR1 MDHEN and CDR2 SYDVKM. The CDR3 is CASSLPGAPREQYF. The CDR3 region has the DNA TGTGCCAGCAGTTTACCGGGGGCTCCGAGGGAGCAGTACTTC.

CDR3 loop: CASSLGTRVYEQYF. The CDR3 DNA follows: TGTGCCAGCAGCTTGGGGACTAGGGTGTACGAGCAGTACTTC. The V call is TRBV7-9, the J call TRBJ2-7; TRBD2 agrees at 8 bases. CDR1 and CDR2 from the germline V gene are SEHNR and FQNEAQ (reference sequence). The V segment lost 3 bases and the J segment 4 bases; nucleotides outside the gene matches: 5. The CDR3 is made up of 14 amino acids.

The chain has TRBV7-9 and TRBJ1-2; D not resolved. CDR3 length: 14 residues. V lost 1 base and J 6 bases, leaving 12 bases between the germline ends. Germline V CDR1 and CDR2: SEHNR, FQNEAQ (reference sequence). The CDR3 loop reads CASSLVPRWDGYTF. The CDR3 DNA is TGTGCCAGCAGCTTAGTACCAAGATGGGATGGCTACACCTTC.

This rearrangement joins TRBV5-4 to TRBJ1-1; D is ambiguous. V was cut by 10 bases and J by 6 bases, with 13 bases left in between. The CDR3 totals 11 residues. Germline V gives CDR1 SGHNT, CDR2 YYREEE (reference sequence). The CDR3 sequence: CAETGGPEAFF. In DNA, the CDR3 is TGTGCCGAAACGGGCGGTCCTGAAGCTTTCTTT.

This chain links TRBV28 with TRBJ2-7, with 7 bases matching TRBD1. V lost 5 bases to trimming and J lost 3 bases; unmatched junction nucleotides: 7. The CDR3 runs 14 residues. Germline-derived CDR1 and CDR2 are MDHEN and SYDVKM. The chain's CDR3 is CASSPTGPIYEQYF. In DNA form, the CDR3 reads TGTGCCAGCAGTCCGACAGGGCCCATCTACGAGCAGTACTTC.

The genes are TRBV2 and TRBJ2-2, with 7 bases matching TRBD2. V dropped 3 bases and J dropped 5; count of bases not matched to a gene: 9. CDR3 size: 16 residues. Per the germline V gene, CDR1 is SNHLY and CDR2 is FYNNEI. In DNA, the CDR3 is TGTGCCAGCAGTGATTCGCGGGAGAAGGGGACCGGGGAGCTGTTTTTT. Translating gives CASSDSREKGTGELFF.

As to this clone: The same CDR3 also results from other DNA sequences found in this sample. V usage is TRBV4-1 and J usage is TRBJ2-5; D is undetermined. In germline, CDR1 is MGHRA, CDR2 YSYEKL. The V gene lost 0 bases and the J gene lost 3 bases, with 5 bases spanning the gap. The CDR3 is 13 residues long. The CDR3 sequence: CASSQDPEETQYF. CDR3 nucleotide sequence: TGCGCCAGCAGCCAAGATCCCGAAGAGACCCAGTACTTC.